This T cell receptor (beta chain) was sequenced in a study of T cells in Graves' hyperthyroidism and ophthalmopathy. The investigators amplified TCR beta CDR3 regions from RNA transcripts. A set of HTBI primers served as the primers for a first-round RT-PCR of the TCR CDR3. TCRdb re-derived calls from the multiplex PCR reads in MiXCR, one entry per CDR3 protein. The table lists around 300,000 distinct CDR3 sequences, roughly 14% of them singletons. After removal of 4 bases from V and 6 bases from J, the junction contained 13 bases not matched to a gene. CDR1 is KGHDR and CDR2 is SFDVKD in the germline V gene. The CDR3 spans 18 residues. Uncontrolled infection, other autoimmune disease, pregnancy or lactation barred patients from enrollment. The source of the PBMCs was 8 to 10 ml of fresh peripheral blood.

The sample comprised blood. This clonotype was sampled from a woman aged 30 to 39 with Graves' hyperthyroidism that later progressed to Graves' ophthalmopathy. V and J are TRBV24-1 and TRBJ2-2; TRBD2 matches 10 bases. CDR3 in DNA: TGTGCCACCAGTGAGAATAGGGTGTCTAGCGGGAGTCCCGGGGAGCTGTTTTTT. It encodes CATSENRVSSGSPGELFF.